The rows below give T cell receptor beta chains drawn from one sample of a study of blood T cell repertoires in COVID-19. Here immunoSEQ multiplex PCR was the method, and the copy in TCRdb shows in-frame clones only, minus some. The sample includes 65,000 to 90,000 clones, 86% of them seen just once. Source material: peripheral blood. All receptors derive from a man aged 50-59 years with active COVID-19. Each CDR3 is given with its conserved first and last residue. Each record gives: CDR3 DNA, CDR3 protein, V gene, clone size, J gene, D gene. The D gene is left open where the match is weak. The size entry is marked missing in some rows and otherwise reads once, few, many or a size class.

cdr3_nt: TGCGCCAGCAGCCAAGGAGCAGGGGGCTTAGGCACTGAAGCTTTCTTT; cdr3_aa: CASSQGAGGLGTEAFF; v_call: TRBV4-1; clone_size: -; j_call: TRBJ1-1; d_call: TRBD1
cdr3_nt: TGTGCCAGCAGTCCCGGACTAGCGGGCGACTCCTACGAGCAGTACTTC; cdr3_aa: CASSPGLAGDSYEQYF; v_call: TRBV28; clone_size: -; j_call: TRBJ2-7; d_call: TRBD2
cdr3_nt: TGTGCCAGTAGGGGGGGGGACGGATTTAGCAATCAGCCCCAGCATTTT; cdr3_aa: CASRGGDGFSNQPQHF; v_call: TRBV19; clone_size: -; j_call: TRBJ1-5; d_call: -
cdr3_nt: TGTGCCAGCAGTTCATCCTGGCTAGCGGGCCCCCGGGAGCAGTTCTTC; cdr3_aa: CASSSSWLAGPREQFF; v_call: TRBV27; clone_size: -; j_call: TRBJ2-1; d_call: TRBD2
cdr3_nt: TGTGCCAGCAGCCAACAGACTAGCTCTGGGGCCAACGTCCTGACTTTC; cdr3_aa: CASSQQTSSGANVLTF; v_call: TRBV4-2; clone_size: -; j_call: TRBJ2-6; d_call: -
cdr3_nt: TGTGCCAGCAGCCGAGGACAGGGGGGGAACTATGGCTACACCTTC; cdr3_aa: CASSRGQGGNYGYTF; v_call: TRBV5-4; clone_size: -; j_call: TRBJ1-2; d_call: TRBD1
cdr3_nt: TGCGCCAGCAGATTCAACGGGGGGAGCTCCTACAATGAGCAGTTCTTC; cdr3_aa: CASRFNGGSSYNEQFF; v_call: TRBV5-1; clone_size: -; j_call: TRBJ2-1; d_call: TRBD2
cdr3_nt: TGTGCCTGGTCCCAGGGGATGAACACTGAAGCTTTCTTT; cdr3_aa: CAWSQGMNTEAFF; v_call: TRBV30; clone_size: -; j_call: TRBJ1-1; d_call: -
cdr3_nt: TGTGCCAGCAGTGGCGTGGGCCAGGAGGCCGGGGAGCTGTTTTTT; cdr3_aa: CASSGVGQEAGELFF; v_call: TRBV2; clone_size: -; j_call: TRBJ2-2; d_call: -
cdr3_nt: TGTGCCAGCAGTGGGCCGGGAGGGGCTGGAAACACCATATATTTT; cdr3_aa: CASSGPGGAGNTIYF; v_call: TRBV2; clone_size: -; j_call: TRBJ1-3; d_call: -
cdr3_nt: TGTGCCAGCAGCCGAGAGCCGAACTCCTACAATGAGCAGTTCTTC; cdr3_aa: CASSREPNSYNEQFF; v_call: TRBV27; clone_size: -; j_call: TRBJ2-1; d_call: -
cdr3_nt: TGTGCCAGCAGTTACGGCGGGACAGGGGGTGAAAAACTGTTTTTT; cdr3_aa: CASSYGGTGGEKLFF; v_call: TRBV6-5; clone_size: -; j_call: TRBJ1-4; d_call: TRBD1
cdr3_nt: TGTGCCAGCAGCCAAGAACCTGGCGGACAACTGGGTCCCCAGCATTTT; cdr3_aa: CASSQEPGGQLGPQHF; v_call: TRBV4-2; clone_size: -; j_call: TRBJ1-5; d_call: -
cdr3_nt: TGTGCCAGCGGGACAGGGTCTAGCACAGATACGCAGTATTTT; cdr3_aa: CASGTGSSTDTQYF; v_call: TRBV6-6; clone_size: -; j_call: TRBJ2-3; d_call: TRBD1
cdr3_nt: TGCAGCGTTGTGATCAGGGGGAATTCACCCCTCCACTTT; cdr3_aa: CSVVIRGNSPLHF; v_call: TRBV29-1; clone_size: -; j_call: TRBJ1-6; d_call: TRBD1
cdr3_nt: TGTGCCAGCAGCTGGGGACAGGCGACTGGAAACACCATATATTTT; cdr3_aa: CASSWGQATGNTIYF; v_call: TRBV5-6; clone_size: -; j_call: TRBJ1-3; d_call: TRBD1
cdr3_nt: TGTGCCATCAGTGAGGTGTCAGAAAAACTGTTTTTT; cdr3_aa: CAISEVSEKLFF; v_call: TRBV10-3; clone_size: once; j_call: TRBJ1-4; d_call: -
cdr3_nt: TGTGCCACCAGGGGACTAGCGGGAGATACGCAGTATTTT; cdr3_aa: CATRGLAGDTQYF; v_call: TRBV24-1; clone_size: few; j_call: TRBJ2-3; d_call: TRBD2
cdr3_nt: TGCGCCAGCAGCTCCGGTCGGACCGGGGAGCTGTTTTTT; cdr3_aa: CASSSGRTGELFF; v_call: TRBV5-1; clone_size: -; j_call: TRBJ2-2; d_call: -
cdr3_nt: TGTGCCAGCAGTGATCCCTTATCAGATACGCAGTATTTT; cdr3_aa: CASSDPLSDTQYF; v_call: TRBV6-4; clone_size: -; j_call: TRBJ2-3; d_call: -
cdr3_nt: TGCAGTGCTAGTTTTTCGATGAGAGGTAGCACAGATACGCAGTATTTT; cdr3_aa: CSASFSMRGSTDTQYF; v_call: TRBV20-1; clone_size: -; j_call: TRBJ2-3; d_call: -
cdr3_nt: TGTGCTAGTGGACCGGGACAATTGAGGGATACTGAAGCTTTCTTT; cdr3_aa: CASGPGQLRDTEAFF; v_call: TRBV12-5; clone_size: -; j_call: TRBJ1-1; d_call: -
cdr3_nt: TGTGCCAGCAGTTTTATGGGGCTATTGAACACCGGGGAGCTGTTTTTT; cdr3_aa: CASSFMGLLNTGELFF; v_call: TRBV27; clone_size: -; j_call: TRBJ2-2; d_call: -
cdr3_nt: TGTGCCAGCAGTACCCCACAGGGACTAAACACTGAAGCTTTCTTT; cdr3_aa: CASSTPQGLNTEAFF; v_call: TRBV28; clone_size: -; j_call: TRBJ1-1; d_call: -
cdr3_nt: TGTGCCAGCAGTGAATGGGGCTGGGCAGATACGCAGTATTTT; cdr3_aa: CASSEWGWADTQYF; v_call: TRBV6-1; clone_size: few; j_call: TRBJ2-3; d_call: -
cdr3_nt: TGTGCCAGCAGCTTAGCGGGGGGACAGGGCGATGGCTACACCTTC; cdr3_aa: CASSLAGGQGDGYTF; v_call: TRBV7-8; clone_size: few; j_call: TRBJ1-2; d_call: TRBD1
cdr3_nt: TGTGCCAGCAGTAGGGGCGGAGGGGGCACAGATACGCAGTATTTT; cdr3_aa: CASSRGGGGTDTQYF; v_call: TRBV28; clone_size: -; j_call: TRBJ2-3; d_call: -
cdr3_nt: TGCGCCAGCAGCTTGGCCGGAGCGGGAGCAGATACGCAGTATTTT; cdr3_aa: CASSLAGAGADTQYF; v_call: TRBV5-1; clone_size: -; j_call: TRBJ2-3; d_call: TRBD2
cdr3_nt: TGTGCCAGCAAACGACCGGGGACAGGGTTTGAAAAACTGTTTTTT; cdr3_aa: CASKRPGTGFEKLFF; v_call: TRBV27; clone_size: once; j_call: TRBJ1-4; d_call: TRBD1
cdr3_nt: TGCGCCAGCAGAACCGGGACAGGGCCTAACGAGCAGTACTTC; cdr3_aa: CASRTGTGPNEQYF; v_call: TRBV5-1; clone_size: -; j_call: TRBJ2-7; d_call: TRBD1
cdr3_nt: TGTGCCACCAGCAGAGGGGTAGCGGGGGGCCTGGGAAATGAGCAGTTCTTC; cdr3_aa: CATSRGVAGGLGNEQFF; v_call: TRBV15; clone_size: -; j_call: TRBJ2-1; d_call: TRBD2
cdr3_nt: TGTGCCAGCAGCTTATACCGGGGTTCGGAGACCTTC; cdr3_aa: CASSLYRGSETF; v_call: TRBV7-2; clone_size: -; j_call: TRBJ1-2; d_call: -
cdr3_nt: TGTGTCAGCACCCCTAGCGGGAGGGCCTGGGAGACCCAGTACTTC; cdr3_aa: CVSTPSGRAWETQYF; v_call: TRBV9; clone_size: -; j_call: TRBJ2-5; d_call: TRBD2
cdr3_nt: TGTGCCAGCACTCGAGGGAGGGGACCAAACACTGAAGCTTTCTTT; cdr3_aa: CASTRGRGPNTEAFF; v_call: TRBV6-5; clone_size: few; j_call: TRBJ1-1; d_call: -
cdr3_nt: TGTGCCAGTAGTCTATACAGCAGCAATCAGCCCCAGCATTTT; cdr3_aa: CASSLYSSNQPQHF; v_call: TRBV19; clone_size: -; j_call: TRBJ1-5; d_call: -
cdr3_nt: TGTGCCAGCACTCGCGATCGGACTGAAGCTTTCTTT; cdr3_aa: CASTRDRTEAFF; v_call: TRBV12-3/TRBV12-4; clone_size: -; j_call: TRBJ1-1; d_call: -
cdr3_nt: TGCGCCAGCAGTGAGTCAGGACTAGCGGGAGGGTACAATGAGCAGTTCTTC; cdr3_aa: CASSESGLAGGYNEQFF; v_call: TRBV10-1; clone_size: -; j_call: TRBJ2-1; d_call: TRBD2
cdr3_nt: TGTGCCATCAGTGAACACTACGAGCAGTACTTC; cdr3_aa: CAISEHYEQYF; v_call: TRBV10-3; clone_size: -; j_call: TRBJ2-7; d_call: -
cdr3_nt: TGTGCCAGCAGCTCCCGACAGGGGGCGACTGAAGCTTTCTTT; cdr3_aa: CASSSRQGATEAFF; v_call: TRBV7-3; clone_size: -; j_call: TRBJ1-1; d_call: TRBD1
cdr3_nt: TGTGCCAGCAGTCCGGCCGGGACAGGCAGATCGGGTGGCTACACCTTC; cdr3_aa: CASSPAGTGRSGGYTF; v_call: TRBV28; clone_size: few; j_call: TRBJ1-2; d_call: TRBD1
cdr3_nt: TGCGCCAGCAGCCAAGGGGGGGGTGAGCAGTTCTTC; cdr3_aa: CASSQGGGEQFF; v_call: TRBV4-3; clone_size: -; j_call: TRBJ2-1; d_call: TRBD2